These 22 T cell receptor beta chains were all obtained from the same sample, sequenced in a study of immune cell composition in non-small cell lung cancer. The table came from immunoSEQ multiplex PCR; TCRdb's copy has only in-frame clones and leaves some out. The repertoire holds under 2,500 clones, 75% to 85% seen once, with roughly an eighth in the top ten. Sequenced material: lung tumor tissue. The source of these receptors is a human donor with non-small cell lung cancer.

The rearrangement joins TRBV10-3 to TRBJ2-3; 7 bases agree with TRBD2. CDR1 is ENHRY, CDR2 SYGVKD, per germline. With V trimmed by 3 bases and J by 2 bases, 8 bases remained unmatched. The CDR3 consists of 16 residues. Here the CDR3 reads CAISEKSGEHTDTQYF. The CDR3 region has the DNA TGTGCCATCAGTGAAAAGAGCGGGGAGCACACAGATACGCAGTATTTT.

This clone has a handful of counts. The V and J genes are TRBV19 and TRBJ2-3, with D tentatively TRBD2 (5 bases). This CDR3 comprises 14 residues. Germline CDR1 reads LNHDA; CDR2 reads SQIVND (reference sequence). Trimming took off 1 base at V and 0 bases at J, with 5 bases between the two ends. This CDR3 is CASSIGTSTDTQYF. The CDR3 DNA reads TGTGCCAGTAGTATAGGGACTAGCACAGATACGCAGTATTTT.

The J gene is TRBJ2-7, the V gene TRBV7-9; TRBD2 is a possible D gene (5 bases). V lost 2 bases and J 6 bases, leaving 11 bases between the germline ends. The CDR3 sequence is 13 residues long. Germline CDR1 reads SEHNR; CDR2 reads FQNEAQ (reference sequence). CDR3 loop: CASSLRGNGEQYF. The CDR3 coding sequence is TGTGCCAGCAGCTTACGAGGGAACGGCGAGCAGTACTTC.

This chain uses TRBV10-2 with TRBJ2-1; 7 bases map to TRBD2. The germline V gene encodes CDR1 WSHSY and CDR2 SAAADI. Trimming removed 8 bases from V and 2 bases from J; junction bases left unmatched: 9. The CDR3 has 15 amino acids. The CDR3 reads CASSPGGRAYNEQFF. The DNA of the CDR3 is TGCGCCAGCTCCCCGGGGGGACGGGCCTACAATGAGCAGTTCTTC.

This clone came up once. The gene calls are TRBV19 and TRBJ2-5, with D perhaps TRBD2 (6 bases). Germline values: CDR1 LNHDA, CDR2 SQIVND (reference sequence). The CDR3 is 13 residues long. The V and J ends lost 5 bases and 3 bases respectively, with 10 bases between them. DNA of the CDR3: TGTGCCAGTAGTCGCGGGACTGAAGAGACCCAGTACTTC. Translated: CASSRGTEETQYF.

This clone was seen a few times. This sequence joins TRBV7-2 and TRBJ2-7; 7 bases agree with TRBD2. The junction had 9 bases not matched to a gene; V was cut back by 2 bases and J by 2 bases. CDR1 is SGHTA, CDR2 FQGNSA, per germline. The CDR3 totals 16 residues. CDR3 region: CASSLSGAGQTYEQYF. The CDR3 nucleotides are TGTGCCAGCAGCTTAAGCGGGGCAGGCCAAACCTACGAGCAGTACTTC.

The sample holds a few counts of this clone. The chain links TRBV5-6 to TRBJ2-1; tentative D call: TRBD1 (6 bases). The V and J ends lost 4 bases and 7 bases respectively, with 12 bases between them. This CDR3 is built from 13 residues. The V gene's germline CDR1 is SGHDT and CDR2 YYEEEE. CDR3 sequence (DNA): TGTGCCAGCAGCCGGGACATAGCGAATGAGCAGTTCTTC. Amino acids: CASSRDIANEQFF.

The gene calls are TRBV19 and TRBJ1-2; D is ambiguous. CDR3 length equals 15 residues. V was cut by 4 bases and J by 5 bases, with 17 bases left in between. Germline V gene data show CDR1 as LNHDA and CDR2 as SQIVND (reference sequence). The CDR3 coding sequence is TGTGCCAGTAGTAGTAAGGACCTTGGAGGGTATGGCTACACCTTC. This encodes CASSSKDLGGYGYTF.

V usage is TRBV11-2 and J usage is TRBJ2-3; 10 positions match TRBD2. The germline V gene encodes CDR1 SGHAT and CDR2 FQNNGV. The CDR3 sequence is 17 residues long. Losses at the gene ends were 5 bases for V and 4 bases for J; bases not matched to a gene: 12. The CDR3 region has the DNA TGTGCCAGCAGCCCCGAGCGGGAGGGCAATGCCCCAGATACGCAGTATTTT. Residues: CASSPEREGNAPDTQYF. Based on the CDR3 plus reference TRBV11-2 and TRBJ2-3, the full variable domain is EAGVAQSPRYKIIEKRQSVAFWCNPISGHATLYWYQQILGQGPKLLIQFQNNGVVDDSQLPKDRFSAERLKGVDSTLKIQPAKLEDSAVYLCASSPEREGNAPDTQYFGPGTRLTVL.

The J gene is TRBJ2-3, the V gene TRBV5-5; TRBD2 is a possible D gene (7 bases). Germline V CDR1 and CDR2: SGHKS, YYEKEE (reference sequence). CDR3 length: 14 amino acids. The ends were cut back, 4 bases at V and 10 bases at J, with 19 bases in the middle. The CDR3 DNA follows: TGTGCCAGCAGCCCGCCGGGGGGCGCGGGGGCGCAGTATTTT. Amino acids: CASSPPGGAGAQYF. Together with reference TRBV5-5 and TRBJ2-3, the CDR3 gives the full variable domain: DAGVTQSPTHLIKTRGQQVTLRCSPISGHKSVSWYQQVLGQGPQFIFQYYEKEERGRGNFPDRFSARQFPNYSSELNVNALLLGDSALYLCASSPPGGAGAQYFGPGTRLTVL.

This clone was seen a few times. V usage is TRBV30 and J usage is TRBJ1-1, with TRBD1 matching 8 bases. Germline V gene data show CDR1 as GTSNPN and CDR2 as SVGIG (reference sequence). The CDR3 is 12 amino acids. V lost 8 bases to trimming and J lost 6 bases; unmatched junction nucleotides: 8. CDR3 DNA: TGTGCCAGCCAGGGGGCGATCCCTGAAGCTTTCTTT. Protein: CASQGAIPEAFF.

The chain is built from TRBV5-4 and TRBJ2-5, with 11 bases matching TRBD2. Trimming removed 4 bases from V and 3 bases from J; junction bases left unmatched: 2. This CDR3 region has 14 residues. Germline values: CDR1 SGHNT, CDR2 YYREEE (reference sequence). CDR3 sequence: CASSRGLAEETQYF. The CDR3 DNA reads TGTGCCAGCAGCCGGGGACTAGCGGAAGAGACCCAGTACTTC.

The CDR3 sequence is CASSAGTSAVEISDTQYF. In nucleotides, the CDR3 is TGTGCCAGCAGTGCCGGGACTAGCGCAGTAGAGATCTCAGATACGCAGTATTTT. This chain links TRBV6-9 with TRBJ2-3; TRBD2 matches at 10 bases. CDR3 length: 18 residues. The V segment lost 5 bases and the J segment 4 bases; nucleotides outside the gene matches: 15. Per germline, CDR1 MNHGY and CDR2 SVAAGI.

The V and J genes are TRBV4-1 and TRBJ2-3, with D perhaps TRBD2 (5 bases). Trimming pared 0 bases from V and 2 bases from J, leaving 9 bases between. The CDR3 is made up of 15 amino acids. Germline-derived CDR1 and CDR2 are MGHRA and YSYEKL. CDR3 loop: CASSQEEVSTDTQYF. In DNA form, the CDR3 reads TGCGCCAGCAGCCAAGAGGAGGTGTCCACAGATACGCAGTATTTT.

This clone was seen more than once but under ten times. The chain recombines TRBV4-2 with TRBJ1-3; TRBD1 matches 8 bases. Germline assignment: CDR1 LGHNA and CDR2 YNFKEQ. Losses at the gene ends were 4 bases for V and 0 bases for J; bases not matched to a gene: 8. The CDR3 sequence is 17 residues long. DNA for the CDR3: TGTGCCAGCAGCCCCGGACAGGGACAAGGCTCTGGAAACACCATATATTTT. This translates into CASSPGQGQGSGNTIYF.

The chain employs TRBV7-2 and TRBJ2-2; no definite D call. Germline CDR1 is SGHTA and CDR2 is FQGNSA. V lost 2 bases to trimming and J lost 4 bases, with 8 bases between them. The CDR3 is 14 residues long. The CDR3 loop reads CASSLKFSTGELFF. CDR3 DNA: TGTGCCAGCAGCTTAAAGTTCAGCACCGGGGAGCTGTTTTTT. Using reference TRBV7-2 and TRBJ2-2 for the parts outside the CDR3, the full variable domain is GAGVSQSPSNKVTEKGKDVELRCDPISGHTALYWYRQSLGQGLEFLIYFQGNSAPDKSGLPSDRFSAERTGGSVSTLTIQRTQQEDSAVYLCASSLKFSTGELFFGEGSRLTVL.

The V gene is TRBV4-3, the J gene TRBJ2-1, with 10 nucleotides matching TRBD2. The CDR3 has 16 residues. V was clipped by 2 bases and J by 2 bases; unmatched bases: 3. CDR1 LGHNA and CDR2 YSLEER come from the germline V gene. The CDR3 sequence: CASSQKTSGTYNEQFF. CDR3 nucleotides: TGCGCCAGCAGCCAAAAAACTAGCGGGACCTACAATGAGCAGTTCTTC.

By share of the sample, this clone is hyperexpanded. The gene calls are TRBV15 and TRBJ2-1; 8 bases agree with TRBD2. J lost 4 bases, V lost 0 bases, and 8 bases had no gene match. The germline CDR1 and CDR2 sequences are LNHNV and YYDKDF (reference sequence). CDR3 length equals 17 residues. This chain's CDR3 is CATSRDRGGTRYNEQFF. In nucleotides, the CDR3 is TGTGCCACCAGCAGAGATCGGGGCGGGACTAGGTACAATGAGCAGTTCTTC.

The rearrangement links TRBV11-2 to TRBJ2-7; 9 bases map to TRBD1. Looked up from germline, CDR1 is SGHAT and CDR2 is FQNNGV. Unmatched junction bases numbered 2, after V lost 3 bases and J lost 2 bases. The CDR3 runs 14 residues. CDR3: CASSLGQGPYEQYF. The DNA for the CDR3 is TGTGCCAGCAGCTTGGGACAGGGACCCTACGAGCAGTACTTC. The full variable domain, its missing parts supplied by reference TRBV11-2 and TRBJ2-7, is EAGVAQSPRYKIIEKRQSVAFWCNPISGHATLYWYQQILGQGPKLLIQFQNNGVVDDSQLPKDRFSAERLKGVDSTLKIQPAKLEDSAVYLCASSLGQGPYEQYFGPGTRLTVT.

CDR3 DNA sequence: TGTGCCAGCAGCTTAGATCCCAGTGGGCCGAGTCGAGATACGCAGTATTTT. It is translated as CASSLDPSGPSRDTQYF. V and J are TRBV11-3 and TRBJ2-3; D unresolved. V was cut by 0 bases and J by 5 bases, with 18 bases left in between. This CDR3 is built from 17 residues. Per germline, CDR1 SGHNT and CDR2 YENEEA. Together with reference TRBV11-3 and TRBJ2-3, the CDR3 gives the full variable domain: EAGVVQSPRYKIIEKKQPVAFWCNPISGHNTLYWYLQNLGQGPELLIRYENEEAVDDSQLPKDRFSAERLKGVDSTLKIQPAELGDSAVYLCASSLDPSGPSRDTQYFGPGTRLTVL.

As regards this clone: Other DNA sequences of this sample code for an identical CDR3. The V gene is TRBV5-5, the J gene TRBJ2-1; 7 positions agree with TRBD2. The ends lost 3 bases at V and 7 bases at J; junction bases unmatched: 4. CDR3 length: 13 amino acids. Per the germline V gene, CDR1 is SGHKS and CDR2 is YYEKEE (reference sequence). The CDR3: CASSSGLVNEQFF. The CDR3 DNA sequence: TGTGCCAGCAGCTCCGGACTAGTGAATGAGCAGTTCTTC.

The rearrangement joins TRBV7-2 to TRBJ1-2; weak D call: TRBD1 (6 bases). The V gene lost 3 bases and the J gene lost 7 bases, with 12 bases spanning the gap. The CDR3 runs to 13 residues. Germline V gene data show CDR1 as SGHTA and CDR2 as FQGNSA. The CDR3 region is CASSLRVGAGYTF. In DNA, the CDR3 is TGTGCCAGCAGCTTGCGTGTGGGGGCTGGCTACACCTTC.